These 3 T cell receptor beta chains share one sample of origin, sequenced in a study of cytomegalovirus exposure and HLA in healthy donors. PCR amplification relied on 60 Vbeta primers (plus 13 Jbeta primers). Here immunoSEQ multiplex PCR was the method, and the copy in TCRdb shows in-frame clones only, minus some. This table holds roughly 43,000 clones, around two thirds found once. The source material was PBMCs. The receptors stem from a human donor in good health.

This clone was picked up a small number of times. This rearrangement joins TRBV5-1 to TRBJ2-1; tentative D call: TRBD1 (5 bases). Germline V gene lookup returns CDR1 SGHRS and CDR2 YFSETQ. V dropped 7 bases and J dropped 2 bases, with 13 bases sitting between them. The CDR3 covers 14 residues. CDR3 sequence reads: CASGPTATYNEQFF. In nucleotides, the CDR3 is TGCGCCAGCGGCCCGACAGCGACCTACAATGAGCAGTTCTTC.

The chain employs TRBV7-9 and TRBJ2-1, with a weak D call TRBD2 (6 bases). The CDR3 sequence is 18 residues long. Trimming cost V 2 bases and J 0 bases, with 17 bases left between them. CDR1 SEHNR and CDR2 FQNEAQ come from the germline V gene (reference sequence). The chain's CDR3 is CASSLPAGVGGSYNEQFF. The CDR3 DNA is TGTGCCAGCAGCTTACCCGCCGGGGTGGGGGGCTCCTACAATGAGCAGTTCTTC.

The genes are TRBV28 and TRBJ1-2; possible D gene TRBD1, 6 bases. Deletions cut 6 bases from V and 4 bases from J, with 18 bases between. The length of the CDR3 is 15 residues. Per germline, CDR1 MDHEN and CDR2 SYDVKM. The CDR3 protein is CASRIEGVSGYGYTF. The CDR3 region has the DNA TGTGCCAGCAGGATCGAGGGGGTTTCGGGCTATGGCTACACCTTC.